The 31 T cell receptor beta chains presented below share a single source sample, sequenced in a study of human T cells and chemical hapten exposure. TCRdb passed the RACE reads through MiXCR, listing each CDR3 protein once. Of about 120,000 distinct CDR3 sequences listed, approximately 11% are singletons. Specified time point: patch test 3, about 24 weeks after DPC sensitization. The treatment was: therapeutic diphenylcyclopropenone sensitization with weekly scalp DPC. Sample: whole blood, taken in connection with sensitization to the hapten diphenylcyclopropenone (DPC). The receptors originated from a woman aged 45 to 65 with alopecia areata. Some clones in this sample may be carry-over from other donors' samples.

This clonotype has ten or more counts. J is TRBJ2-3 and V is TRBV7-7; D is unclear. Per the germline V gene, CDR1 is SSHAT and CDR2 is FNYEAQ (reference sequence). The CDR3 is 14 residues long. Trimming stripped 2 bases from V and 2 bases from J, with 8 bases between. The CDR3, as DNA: TGTGCCAGCAGCTTATCCAGGAACACAGATACGCAGTATTTT. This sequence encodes CASSLSRNTDTQYF.

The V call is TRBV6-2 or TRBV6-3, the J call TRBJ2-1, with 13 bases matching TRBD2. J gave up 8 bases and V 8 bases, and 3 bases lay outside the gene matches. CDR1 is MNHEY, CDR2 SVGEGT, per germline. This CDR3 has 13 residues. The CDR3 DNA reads TGTGCCAGCTTCGGACTAGCGGGAGATGAGCAGTTCTTC. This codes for CASFGLAGDEQFF.

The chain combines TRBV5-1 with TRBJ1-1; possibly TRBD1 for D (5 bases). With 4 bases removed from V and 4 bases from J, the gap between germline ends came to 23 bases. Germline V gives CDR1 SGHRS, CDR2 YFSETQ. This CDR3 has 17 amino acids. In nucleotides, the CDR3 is TGCGCCAGCAGCCCCGGGGACCGGCAAACCGTCGCCACTGAAGCTTTCTTT. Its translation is CASSPGDRQTVATEAFF.

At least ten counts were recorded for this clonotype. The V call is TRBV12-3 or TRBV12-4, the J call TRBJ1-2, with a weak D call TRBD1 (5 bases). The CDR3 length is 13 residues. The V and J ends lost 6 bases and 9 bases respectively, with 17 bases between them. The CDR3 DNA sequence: TGTGCCAGCAGCCCCGGGGCTGATAGAAGCTACACCTTC. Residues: CASSPGADRSYTF.

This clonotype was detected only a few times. Here the CDR3 DNA reads TGTGCCAGCAGACCGGGACTTCGCACAGATACGCAGTATTTT. Residues: CASRPGLRTDTQYF. The rearrangement links TRBV28 to TRBJ2-3; D is possibly TRBD2 (6 bases). V lost 6 bases to trimming and J lost 1 base, with 11 bases between them. CDR3 length: 14 amino acids. The germline V gene has CDR1 MDHEN and CDR2 SYDVKM.

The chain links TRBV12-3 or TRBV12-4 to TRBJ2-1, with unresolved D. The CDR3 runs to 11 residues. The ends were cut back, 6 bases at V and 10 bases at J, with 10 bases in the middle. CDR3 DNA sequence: TGTGCCAGCAGGAGGTTCTCCGAGCAGTTCTTC. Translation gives CASRRFSEQFF.

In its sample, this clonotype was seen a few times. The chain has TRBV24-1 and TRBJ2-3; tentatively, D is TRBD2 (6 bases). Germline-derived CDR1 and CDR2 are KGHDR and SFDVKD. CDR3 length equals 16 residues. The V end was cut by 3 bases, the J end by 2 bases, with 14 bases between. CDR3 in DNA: TGTGCCACCAGTGATCCCGGGGGAGTCTCCACAGATACGCAGTATTTT. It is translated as CATSDPGGVSTDTQYF.

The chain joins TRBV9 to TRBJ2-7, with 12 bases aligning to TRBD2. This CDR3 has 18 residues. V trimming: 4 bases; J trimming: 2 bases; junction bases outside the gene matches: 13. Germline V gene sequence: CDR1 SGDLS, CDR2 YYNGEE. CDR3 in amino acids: CASSPTTSGGPNPYEQYF. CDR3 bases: TGTGCCAGCAGCCCGACGACTAGCGGGGGACCCAACCCCTACGAGCAGTACTTC. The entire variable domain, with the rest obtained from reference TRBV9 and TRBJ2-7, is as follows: DSGVTQTPKHLITATGQRVTLRCSPRSGDLSVYWYQQSLDQGLQFLIQYYNGEERAKGNILERFSAQQFPDLHSELNLSSLELGDSALYFCASSPTTSGGPNPYEQYFGPGTRLTVT.

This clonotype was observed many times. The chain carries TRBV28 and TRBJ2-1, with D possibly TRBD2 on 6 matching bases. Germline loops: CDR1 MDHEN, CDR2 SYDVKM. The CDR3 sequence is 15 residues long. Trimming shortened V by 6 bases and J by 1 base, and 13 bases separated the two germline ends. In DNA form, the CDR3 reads TGTGCCAGCAGGATTAGCGGAGGGTCCTACAATGAGCAGTTCTTC. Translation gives CASRISGGSYNEQFF.

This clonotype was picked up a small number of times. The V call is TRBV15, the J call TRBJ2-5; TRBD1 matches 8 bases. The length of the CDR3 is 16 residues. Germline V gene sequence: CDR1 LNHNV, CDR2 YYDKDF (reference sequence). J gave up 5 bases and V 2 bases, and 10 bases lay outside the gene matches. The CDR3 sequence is CATSRIEQGGGETQYF. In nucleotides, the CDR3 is TGTGCCACCAGCAGAATTGAACAGGGGGGAGGTGAGACCCAGTACTTC.

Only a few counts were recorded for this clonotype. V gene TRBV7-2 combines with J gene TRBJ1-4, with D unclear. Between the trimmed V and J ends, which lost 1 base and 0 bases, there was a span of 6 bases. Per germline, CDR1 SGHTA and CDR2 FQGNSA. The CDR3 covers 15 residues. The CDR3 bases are TGTGCCAGCAGCTTAGTTAGTGCAACTAATGAAAAACTGTTTTTT. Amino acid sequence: CASSLVSATNEKLFF.

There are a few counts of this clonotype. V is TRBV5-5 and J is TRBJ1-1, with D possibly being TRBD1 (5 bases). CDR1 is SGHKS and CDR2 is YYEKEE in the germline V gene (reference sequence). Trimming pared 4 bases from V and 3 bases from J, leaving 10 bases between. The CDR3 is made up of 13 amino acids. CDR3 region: CASSLDTYTEAFF. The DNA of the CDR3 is TGTGCCAGCAGCCTGGACACCTACACTGAAGCTTTCTTT.

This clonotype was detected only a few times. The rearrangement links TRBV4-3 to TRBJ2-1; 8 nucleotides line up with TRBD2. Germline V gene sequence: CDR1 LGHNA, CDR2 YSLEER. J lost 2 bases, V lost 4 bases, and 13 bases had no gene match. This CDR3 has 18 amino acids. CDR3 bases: TGCGCCAGCAGCCCTGGTTGGGGACTAGTAATTGCCTACAATGAGCAGTTCTTC. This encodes CASSPGWGLVIAYNEQFF.

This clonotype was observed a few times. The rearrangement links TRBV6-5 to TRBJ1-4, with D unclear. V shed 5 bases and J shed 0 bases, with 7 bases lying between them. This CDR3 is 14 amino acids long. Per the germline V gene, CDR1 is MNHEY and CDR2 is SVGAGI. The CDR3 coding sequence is TGTGCCAGCAGTCGACGTACAACTAATGAAAAACTGTTTTTT. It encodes CASSRRTTNEKLFF.

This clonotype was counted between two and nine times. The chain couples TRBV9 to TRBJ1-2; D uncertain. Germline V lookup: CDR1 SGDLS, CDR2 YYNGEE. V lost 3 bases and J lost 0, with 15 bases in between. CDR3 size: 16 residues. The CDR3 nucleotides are TGTGCCAGCAGCGGGTCAACTCTCCCATCTAACTATGGCTACACCTTC. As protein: CASSGSTLPSNYGYTF.

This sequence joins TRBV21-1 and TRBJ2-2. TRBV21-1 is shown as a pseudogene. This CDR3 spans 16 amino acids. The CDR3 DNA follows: TGTGCCAGCAGCAAACAGGCAACCGCGAACACCGGGGAGCTGTTTTTT. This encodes CASSKQATANTGELFF.

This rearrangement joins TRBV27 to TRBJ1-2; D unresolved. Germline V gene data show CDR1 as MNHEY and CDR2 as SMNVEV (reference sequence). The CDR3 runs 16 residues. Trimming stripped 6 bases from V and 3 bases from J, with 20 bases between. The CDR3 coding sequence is TGTGCCAGCAGCCTAGAGGGCCCGTCGGGGTACTATGGCTACACCTTC. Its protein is CASSLEGPSGYYGYTF.

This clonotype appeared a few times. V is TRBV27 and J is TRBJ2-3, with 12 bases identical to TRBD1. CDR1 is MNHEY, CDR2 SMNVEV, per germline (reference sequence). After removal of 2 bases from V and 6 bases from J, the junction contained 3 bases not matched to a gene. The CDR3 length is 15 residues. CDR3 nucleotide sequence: TGTGCCAGCAGTTTAAGGGACAGGGGGCTTGATACGCAGTATTTT. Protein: CASSLRDRGLDTQYF.

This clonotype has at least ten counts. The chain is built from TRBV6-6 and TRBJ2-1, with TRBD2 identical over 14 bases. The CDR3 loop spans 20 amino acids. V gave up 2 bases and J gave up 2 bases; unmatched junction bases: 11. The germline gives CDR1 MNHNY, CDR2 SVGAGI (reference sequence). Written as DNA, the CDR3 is TGTGCCAGCAGTTACGGCTCCGGACTAGCGGGAGGATCTCCCTACAATGAGCAGTTCTTC. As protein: CASSYGSGLAGGSPYNEQFF.

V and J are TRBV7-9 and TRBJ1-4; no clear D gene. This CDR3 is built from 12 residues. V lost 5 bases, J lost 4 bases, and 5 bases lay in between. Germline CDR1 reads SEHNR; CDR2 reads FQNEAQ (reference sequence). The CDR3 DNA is TGTGCCAGCAGCGACGGTAATGAAAAACTGTTTTTT. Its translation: CASSDGNEKLFF.

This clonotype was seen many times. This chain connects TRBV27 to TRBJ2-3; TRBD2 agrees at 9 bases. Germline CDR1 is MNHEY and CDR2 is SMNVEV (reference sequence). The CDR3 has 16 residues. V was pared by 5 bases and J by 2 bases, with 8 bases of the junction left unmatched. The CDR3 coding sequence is TGTGCCAGCAGTCCTCGGGGACTAGCAGCCACAGATACGCAGTATTTT. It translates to CASSPRGLAATDTQYF.

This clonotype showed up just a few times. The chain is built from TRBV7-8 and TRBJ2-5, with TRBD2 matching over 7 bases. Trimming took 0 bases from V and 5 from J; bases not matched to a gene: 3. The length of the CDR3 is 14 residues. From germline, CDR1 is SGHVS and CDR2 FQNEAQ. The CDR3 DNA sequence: TGTGCCAGCAGCTTAGCGGGAGGGAGGGAGACCCAGTACTTC. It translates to CASSLAGGRETQYF.

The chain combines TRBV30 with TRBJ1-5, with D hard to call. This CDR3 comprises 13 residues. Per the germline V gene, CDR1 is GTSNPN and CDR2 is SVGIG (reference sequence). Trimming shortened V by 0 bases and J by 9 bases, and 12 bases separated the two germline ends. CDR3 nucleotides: TGTGCCTGGAGTGTTTTCGGGAAAATGCCCCAGCATTTT. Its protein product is CAWSVFGKMPQHF.

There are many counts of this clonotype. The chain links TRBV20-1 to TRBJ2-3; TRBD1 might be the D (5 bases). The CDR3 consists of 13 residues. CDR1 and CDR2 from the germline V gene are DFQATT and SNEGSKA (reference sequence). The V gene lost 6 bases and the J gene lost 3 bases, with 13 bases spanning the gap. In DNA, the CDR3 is TGCAGTGCCCCCCAGGGAAGGACAGATACGCAGTATTTT. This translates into CSAPQGRTDTQYF.

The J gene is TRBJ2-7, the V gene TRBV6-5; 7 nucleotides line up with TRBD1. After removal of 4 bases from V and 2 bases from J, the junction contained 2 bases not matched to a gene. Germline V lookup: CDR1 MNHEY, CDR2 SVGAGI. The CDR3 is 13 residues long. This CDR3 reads CASSFGTAYEQYF. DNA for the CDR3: TGTGCCAGCAGTTTCGGGACAGCCTACGAGCAGTACTTC.

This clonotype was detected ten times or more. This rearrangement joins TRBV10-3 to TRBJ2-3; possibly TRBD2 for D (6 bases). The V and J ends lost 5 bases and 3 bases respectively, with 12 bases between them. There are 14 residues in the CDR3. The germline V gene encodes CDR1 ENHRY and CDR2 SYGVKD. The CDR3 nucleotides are TGTGCCATCAGTCTGACTAGTTCGACAGATACGCAGTATTTT. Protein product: CAISLTSSTDTQYF.

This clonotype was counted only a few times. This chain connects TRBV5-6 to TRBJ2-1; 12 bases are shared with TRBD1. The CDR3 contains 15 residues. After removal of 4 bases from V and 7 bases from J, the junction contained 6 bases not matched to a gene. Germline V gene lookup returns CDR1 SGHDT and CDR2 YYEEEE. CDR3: CASSAGTGGMNEQFF. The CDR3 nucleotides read TGTGCCAGCAGCGCTGGGACAGGGGGCATGAATGAGCAGTTCTTC. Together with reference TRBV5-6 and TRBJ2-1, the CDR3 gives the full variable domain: DAGVTQSPTHLIKTRGQQVTLRCSPKSGHDTVSWYQQALGQGPQFIFQYYEEEERQRGNFPDRFSGHQFPNYSSELNVNALLLGDSALYLCASSAGTGGMNEQFFGPGTRLTVL.

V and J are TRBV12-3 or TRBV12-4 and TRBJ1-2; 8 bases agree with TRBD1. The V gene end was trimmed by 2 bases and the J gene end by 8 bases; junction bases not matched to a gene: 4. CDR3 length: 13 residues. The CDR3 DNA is TGTGCCAGCAGTTTAAACAGGGGGGACGGCTACACCTTC. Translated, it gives CASSLNRGDGYTF.

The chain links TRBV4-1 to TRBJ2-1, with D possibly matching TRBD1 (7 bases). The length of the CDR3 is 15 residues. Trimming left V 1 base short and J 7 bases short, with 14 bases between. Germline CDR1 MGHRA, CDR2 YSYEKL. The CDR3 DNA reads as TGCGCCAGCAGCCAAGCGCAGGGGGGAAGGAATGAGCAGTTCTTC. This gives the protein CASSQAQGGRNEQFF.

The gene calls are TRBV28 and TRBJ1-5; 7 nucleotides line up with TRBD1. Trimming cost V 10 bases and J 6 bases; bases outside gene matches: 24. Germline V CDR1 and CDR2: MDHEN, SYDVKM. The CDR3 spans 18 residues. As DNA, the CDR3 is TGTGCCATTCCCCCCGGGGGAGTACGGTACAGGGGACCTCAGCCCCAGCATTTT. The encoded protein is CAIPPGGVRYRGPQPQHF.

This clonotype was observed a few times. The CDR3 nucleotides read TGCGCCAGCAGCCAAGAGTCCCCTAGCGGGGCCCAGTTCTTC. Its translation: CASSQESPSGAQFF. The chain combines TRBV4-3 with TRBJ2-1, with TRBD2 matching over 9 bases. CDR1 is LGHNA, CDR2 YSLEER, per germline. Trimming removed 0 bases from V and 13 bases from J; junction bases left unmatched: 7. The CDR3 contains 14 residues.